Below are 20 T cell receptor beta chains sequenced from a single sample in a study of T cell responses to AZD1222 COVID-19 vaccine. Measured with immunoSEQ multiplex PCR; TCRdb has only the in-frame clones, and not every one. Among under 150,000 clones listed, 93% were seen once. The sample was peripheral blood, taken on day 0 of AZD1222 vaccination. These receptors all come from an adult in good health.

The rearrangement uses TRBV9 and TRBJ2-1; the D gene is possibly TRBD2 (6 bases). Trimming pared 0 bases from V and 3 bases from J, leaving 13 bases between. This CDR3 contains 16 residues. Germline CDR1 SGDLS, CDR2 YYNGEE. The CDR3 sequence is CASSVGVADNYNEQFF. DNA for the CDR3: TGTGCCAGCAGCGTAGGTGTAGCGGACAACTACAATGAGCAGTTCTTC.

This chain uses TRBV11-3 with TRBJ2-5, with D tentatively TRBD1 (6 bases). V gave up 0 bases and J gave up 4 bases, with 6 bases separating them. The CDR3 is made up of 13 amino acids. CDR1 is SGHNT and CDR2 is YENEEA in the germline V gene. This CDR3 is CASSLEGGETQYF. CDR3 coding DNA: TGTGCCAGCAGCTTAGAAGGGGGAGAGACCCAGTACTTC.

V and J are TRBV5-1 and TRBJ1-2; 7 bases match TRBD1. V was clipped by 2 bases and J by 2 bases; unmatched bases: 6. Germline loops: CDR1 SGHRS, CDR2 YFSETQ. The CDR3 has 15 amino acids. CDR3 region: CASSFLGQINYGYTF. CDR3 nucleotide sequence: TGCGCCAGCAGCTTTTTGGGACAGATAAACTATGGCTACACCTTC.

The table lists this clone with a count of one. The chain links TRBV9 to TRBJ1-1; TRBD1 is a possible D gene (5 bases). V lost 2 bases and J 1 base, leaving 9 bases between the germline ends. This CDR3 has 14 amino acids. The V gene's germline CDR1 is SGDLS and CDR2 YYNGEE. CDR3 in DNA: TGTGCCAGCAGCGTCCAGGGTTCGAACACTGAAGCTTTCTTT. It codes for CASSVQGSNTEAFF.

The rearrangement joins TRBV9 to TRBJ2-2; the D call may be TRBD1 or TRBD2 (5 bases each). The germline V gene has CDR1 SGDLS and CDR2 YYNGEE. Trimming took 4 bases from V and 5 from J, leaving 12 bases between them. The CDR3 length is 14 residues. The CDR3 DNA follows: TGTGCCAGCAGCAGCGGCAGGGTAACCGGGGAGCTGTTTTTT. It translates to CASSSGRVTGELFF.

This clone was found once. The chain combines TRBV5-1 with TRBJ2-5, with 9 positions matching TRBD1. J was trimmed by 4 bases and V by 1 base; bases with no gene match: 14. Per germline, CDR1 SGHRS and CDR2 YFSETQ. The CDR3 contains 18 residues. The CDR3 coding sequence is TGCGCCAGCAGCTTGTGGCCTGGAGGACAGGGGTCCTCAGAGACCCAGTACTTC. It codes for CASSLWPGGQGSSETQYF.

The rearrangement uses TRBV19 and TRBJ1-5; TRBD1 matches at 7 bases. Germline V gives CDR1 LNHDA, CDR2 SQIVND (reference sequence). This CDR3 has 15 residues. V was clipped by 6 bases and J by 0 bases; unmatched bases: 5. The CDR3 region is CASRSQGYSNQPQHF. As DNA, the CDR3 is TGTGCCAGTAGGTCACAGGGGTATAGCAATCAGCCCCAGCATTTT.

The CDR3 region has the DNA TGTGCCAGTAAATATACAGGATTTAATTCACCCCTCCACTTT. Its protein is CASKYTGFNSPLHF. The gene calls are TRBV19 and TRBJ1-6, with a tentative D call TRBD1 (5 bases). V gave up 7 bases and J gave up 6 bases, with 13 bases separating them. Germline-derived CDR1 and CDR2 are LNHDA and SQIVND (reference sequence). The CDR3 is 14 amino acids.

This sequence joins TRBV23-1 and TRBJ1-2; 9 bases align to TRBD1. TRBV23-1 is classed as an ORF, of uncertain function. Losses at the gene ends were 8 bases for V and 7 bases for J; bases not matched to a gene: 11. The CDR3 consists of 14 residues. The CDR3 nucleotides read TGCGCCAGCCGAATTCCGACAGGGGGAGGTGGCTACACCTTC. It yields the protein CASRIPTGGGGYTF.

V gene TRBV3-1 (or the pseudogene TRBV3-2) combines with J gene TRBJ1-4; tentative D call: TRBD1 (6 bases). In germline, CDR1 is LGHDT, CDR2 YNNKEL (reference sequence). This CDR3 has 12 amino acids. V was trimmed by 1 base and J by 14 bases, leaving 11 bases between them. DNA of the CDR3: TGTGCCAGCAGCCAAGCCAGGGGCAGGCTGTTTTTT. Residues: CASSQARGRLFF.

V gene TRBV7-8 combines with J gene TRBJ2-7; 11 bases fit TRBD2. The length of the CDR3 is 16 residues. The J segment lost 3 bases and the V segment lost 5 bases, leaving 9 bases of the junction unmatched. Per the germline V gene, CDR1 is SGHVS and CDR2 is FQNEAQ. The CDR3 coding sequence is TGTGCCAGCAGCCCCTATACCGGGACTAGCGGCTACGAGCAGTACTTC. Translated: CASSPYTGTSGYEQYF.

The gene calls are TRBV15 and TRBJ2-6; 8 bases are shared with TRBD1. The CDR3 totals 19 residues. Germline V gene sequence: CDR1 LNHNV, CDR2 YYDKDF (reference sequence). V shed 2 bases and J 0 bases; nucleotides not matched to a gene: 9. The CDR3 reads CATSRPSDRALSGANVLTF. Written as DNA, the CDR3 is TGTGCCACCAGCAGACCTTCGGACAGGGCCCTCTCTGGGGCCAACGTCCTGACTTTC.

The rearrangement uses TRBV3-1 (or the pseudogene TRBV3-2) and TRBJ2-6; D unresolved. V lost 0 bases and J 2 bases, leaving 2 bases between the germline ends. Germline values: CDR1 LGHDT, CDR2 YNNKEL (reference sequence). CDR3 length equals 14 residues. CDR3: CASSQDPGANVLTF. In DNA form, the CDR3 reads TGTGCCAGCAGCCAAGACCCTGGGGCCAACGTCCTGACTTTC.

This clone appeared once. The V call is TRBV2, the J call TRBJ2-7; D is unresolved. The CDR3 length is 14 residues. Trimming took 1 base from V and 7 from J, leaving 14 bases between them. Germline V gene sequence: CDR1 SNHLY, CDR2 FYNNEI. The CDR3 loop is CASSEEGPPREQYF. For the CDR3, the DNA is TGTGCCAGCAGTGAAGAGGGCCCTCCGAGGGAGCAGTACTTC.

Here the CDR3 DNA reads TGTGCCAGCAGTCCAGGGACAGGGGATTCACCCCTCCACTTT. Its protein product is CASSPGTGDSPLHF. The rearrangement uses TRBV27 and TRBJ1-6; 10 bases match TRBD1. CDR1 is MNHEY and CDR2 is SMNVEV in the germline V gene (reference sequence). J lost 8 bases, V lost 5 bases, and 3 bases had no gene match. This CDR3 contains 14 residues.

This clone occurred a few times. The V and J genes are TRBV7-9 and TRBJ2-1, with 7 bases identical to TRBD1. V lost 3 bases and J lost 6; bases outside the gene matches: 11. Looked up from germline, CDR1 is SEHNR and CDR2 is FQNEAQ (reference sequence). This CDR3 region has 16 residues. Here the CDR3 DNA reads TGTGCCAGCAGCTTTAGCCTCGGCACAGGGGTCAATGAGCAGTTCTTC. Protein: CASSFSLGTGVNEQFF.

This clone was counted once. The CDR3: CASSPRSEQYF. The CDR3, as DNA: TGTGCCAGCAGCCCCCGAAGCGAGCAGTACTTC. This chain uses TRBV7-2 with TRBJ2-7, with no clear D. CDR1 is SGHTA, CDR2 FQGNSA, per germline. There are 11 residues in the CDR3. V lost 5 bases, J lost 6 bases, and 8 bases lay in between. The full variable domain, with the rest looked up from reference TRBV7-2 and TRBJ2-7, is GAGVSQSPSNKVTEKGKDVELRCDPISGHTALYWYRQSLGQGLEFLIYFQGNSAPDKSGLPSDRFSAERTGGSVSTLTIQRTQQEDSAVYLCASSPRSEQYFGPGTRLTVT.

The CDR3 here is CASSLKSLGQENYGYTF. CDR3 in DNA: TGTGCCAGCAGTTTAAAATCATTAGGACAGGAAAACTATGGCTACACCTTC. The chain uses TRBV27 and TRBJ1-2; 7 bases are a match to TRBD1. Germline V lookup: CDR1 MNHEY, CDR2 SMNVEV (reference sequence). Trimming cost V 2 bases and J 2 bases; bases outside gene matches: 11. The CDR3 spans 17 residues.

This chain connects TRBV6-5 to TRBJ1-6; 7 positions agree with TRBD1. The CDR3 length is 15 residues. In germline, CDR1 is MNHEY, CDR2 SVGAGI. V was clipped by 2 bases and J by 7 bases; unmatched bases: 5. The DNA of the CDR3 is TGTGCCAGCAGTTACCCGACAGGGTCAAATTCACCCCTCCACTTT. Translating gives CASSYPTGSNSPLHF.

V gene TRBV6-5 combines with J gene TRBJ1-2; 7 bases align to TRBD1. V lost 7 bases and J lost 2; bases outside the gene matches: 10. CDR1 and CDR2 from the germline V gene are MNHEY and SVGAGI. This CDR3 is built from 15 residues. CDR3 residues: CASIYLEGANYGYTF. DNA for the CDR3: TGTGCCAGCATCTACCTGGAGGGGGCAAACTATGGCTACACCTTC.